This T cell receptor beta chain was sequenced in a study of T cells in Graves' hyperthyroidism and ophthalmopathy. This clonotype was observed a few times. Its specificity is unknown. Points from the study as a whole: Blood held most thyroid clonotypes expanded above 0.001 frequency. Ophthalmopathy could be told apart from stable hyperthyroidism with a 13 V-J model.

It was RNA transcripts that yielded the amplified TCR beta CDR3 regions. HTBI primers were used for first-round RT-PCR of the TCR CDR3. TCRdb re-derived calls from the multiplex PCR reads in MiXCR, one entry per CDR3 protein. The repertoire has some 620,000 distinct CDR3 sequences, about 16% of them found once; the top ten carry 3.5% to 4%. V was clipped by 3 bases and J by 4 bases, with 13 bases between them. CDR1 and CDR2 from the germline V gene are LGHNA and YNFKEQ. The CDR3 loop spans 16 amino acids. Clinical symptoms, serum thyroxine, TRAb, thyroid ultrasound and orbital computed tomography informed diagnoses.

The sequence came from a woman aged 25 to 39 with Graves' hyperthyroidism. The chain carries TRBV4-2 and TRBJ1-6; no reliable D call. The sample taken for sequencing was blood. CDR3 region: CASSHPAAEYNSPLHF. CDR3 sequence (DNA): TGTGCCAGCAGCCACCCTGCGGCCGAATATAATTCACCCCTCCACTTT.